This TCR beta chain was documented in a study of T cell responses to AZD1222 COVID-19 vaccine. Libraries were prepared by immunoSEQ multiplex PCR; TCRdb keeps only in-frame clonotypes and omits some of them. The data contain 65,000 to 85,000 clones, around nine tenths of them singletons. Of note for this clone: Antigen unknown.

Study results and limitations: Two AZD1222 administrations were followed by greater Spike-specific TCR breadth and depth.

The length of the CDR3 is 13 residues. The germline gives CDR1 MNHEY, CDR2 SMNVEV (reference sequence). V was trimmed by 4 bases and J by 1 base, leaving 8 bases between them. The receptor comes from an adult in good health. The material was peripheral blood, obtained on day 0 of AZD1222 vaccination. The chain carries TRBV27 and TRBJ2-7; perhaps TRBD1 as D (5 bases). The CDR3 here is CASSWGSSYEQYF. CDR3 in DNA: TGTGCCAGCAGTTGGGGCAGTTCCTACGAGCAGTACTTC.